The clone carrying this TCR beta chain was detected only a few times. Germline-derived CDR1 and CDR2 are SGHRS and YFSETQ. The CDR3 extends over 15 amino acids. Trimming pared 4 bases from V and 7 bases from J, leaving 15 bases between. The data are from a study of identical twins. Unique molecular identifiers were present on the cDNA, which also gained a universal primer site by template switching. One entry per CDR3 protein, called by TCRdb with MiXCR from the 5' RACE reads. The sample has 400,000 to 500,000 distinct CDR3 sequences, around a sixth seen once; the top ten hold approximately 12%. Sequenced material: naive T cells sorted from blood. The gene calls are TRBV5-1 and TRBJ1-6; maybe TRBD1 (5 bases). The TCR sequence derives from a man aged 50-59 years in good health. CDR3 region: CASSPDGQYNSPLHF. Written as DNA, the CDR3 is TGCGCCAGCAGCCCGGACGGACAATACAATTCACCCCTCCACTTT.